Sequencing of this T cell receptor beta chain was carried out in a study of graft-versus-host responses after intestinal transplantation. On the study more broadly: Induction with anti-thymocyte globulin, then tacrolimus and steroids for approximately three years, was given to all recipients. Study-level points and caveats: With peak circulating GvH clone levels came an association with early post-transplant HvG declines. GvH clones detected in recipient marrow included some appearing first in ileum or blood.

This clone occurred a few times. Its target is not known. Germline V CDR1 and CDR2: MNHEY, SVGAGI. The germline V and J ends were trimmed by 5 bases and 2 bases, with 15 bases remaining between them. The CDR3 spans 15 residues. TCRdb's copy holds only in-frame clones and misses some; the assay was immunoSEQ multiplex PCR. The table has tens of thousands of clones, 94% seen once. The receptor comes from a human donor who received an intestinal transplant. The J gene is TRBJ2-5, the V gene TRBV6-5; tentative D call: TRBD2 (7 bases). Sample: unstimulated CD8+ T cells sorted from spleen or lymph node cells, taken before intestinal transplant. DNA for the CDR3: TGTGCCAGCAGTAGGGGGGGGGCCCTTCAAGAGACCCAGTACTTC. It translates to CASSRGGALQETQYF.